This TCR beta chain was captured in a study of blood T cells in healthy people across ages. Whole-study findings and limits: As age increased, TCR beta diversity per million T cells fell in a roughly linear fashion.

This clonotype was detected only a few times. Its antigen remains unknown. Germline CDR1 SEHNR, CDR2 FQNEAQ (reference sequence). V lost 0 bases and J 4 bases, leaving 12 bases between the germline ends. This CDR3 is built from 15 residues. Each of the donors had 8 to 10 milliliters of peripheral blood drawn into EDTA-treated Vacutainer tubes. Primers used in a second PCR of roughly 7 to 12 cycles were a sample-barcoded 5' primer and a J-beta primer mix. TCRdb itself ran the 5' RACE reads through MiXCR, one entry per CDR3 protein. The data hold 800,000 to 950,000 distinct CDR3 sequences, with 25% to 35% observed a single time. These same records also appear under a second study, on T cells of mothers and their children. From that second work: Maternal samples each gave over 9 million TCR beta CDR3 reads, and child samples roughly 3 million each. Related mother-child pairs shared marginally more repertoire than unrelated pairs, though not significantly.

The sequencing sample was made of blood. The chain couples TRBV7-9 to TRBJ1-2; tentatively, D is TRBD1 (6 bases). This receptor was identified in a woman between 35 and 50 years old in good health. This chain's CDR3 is CASSLAQGFGYGYTF. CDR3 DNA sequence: TGTGCCAGCAGCTTAGCGCAGGGGTTTGGCTATGGCTACACCTTC.